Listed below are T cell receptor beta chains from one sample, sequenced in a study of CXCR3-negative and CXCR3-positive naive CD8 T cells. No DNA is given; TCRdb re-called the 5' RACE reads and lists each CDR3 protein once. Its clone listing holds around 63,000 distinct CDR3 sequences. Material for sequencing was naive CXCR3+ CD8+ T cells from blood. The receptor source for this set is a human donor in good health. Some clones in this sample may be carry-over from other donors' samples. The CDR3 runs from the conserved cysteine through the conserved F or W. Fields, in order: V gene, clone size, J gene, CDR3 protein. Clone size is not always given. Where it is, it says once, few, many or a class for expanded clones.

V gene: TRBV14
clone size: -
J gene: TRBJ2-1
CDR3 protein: CASSQASGLLYNEQFF

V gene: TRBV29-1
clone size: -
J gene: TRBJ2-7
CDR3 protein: CSVSPGQGREQYF

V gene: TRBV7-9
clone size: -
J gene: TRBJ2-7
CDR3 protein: CASSSRDRGYEQYF

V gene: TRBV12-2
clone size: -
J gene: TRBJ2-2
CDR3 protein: CASRSQKPGELFF

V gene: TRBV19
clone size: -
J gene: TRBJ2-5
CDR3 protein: CASDSGETQYF

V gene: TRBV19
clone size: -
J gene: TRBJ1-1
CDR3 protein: CASSIGGLAEAFF

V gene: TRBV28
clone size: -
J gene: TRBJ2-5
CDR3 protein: CASSAPPGVPETQYF

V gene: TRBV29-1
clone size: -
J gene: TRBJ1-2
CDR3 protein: CSVLTDRDEGYTF

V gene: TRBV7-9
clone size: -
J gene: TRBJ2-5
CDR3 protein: CASSSRPRQGLWETQYF

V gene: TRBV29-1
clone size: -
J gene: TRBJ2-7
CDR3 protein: CSVARGSDRGYEQYF

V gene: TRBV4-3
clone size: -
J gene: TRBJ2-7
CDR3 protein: CASSQGISFEQYF

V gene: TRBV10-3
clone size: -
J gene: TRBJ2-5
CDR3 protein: CAISEWDLATNQETQYF

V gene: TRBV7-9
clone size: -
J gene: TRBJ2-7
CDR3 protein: CASTTDSYPYEQYF

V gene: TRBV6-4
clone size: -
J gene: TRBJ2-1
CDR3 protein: CASSEYGTSGDNEQFF

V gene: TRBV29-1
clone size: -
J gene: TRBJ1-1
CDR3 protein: CSVVGTGGSNTEAFF

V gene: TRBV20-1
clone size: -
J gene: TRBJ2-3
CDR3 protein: CSAADSGRSVDTQYF

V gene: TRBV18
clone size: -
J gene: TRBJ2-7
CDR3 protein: CASSPRNPYEQYF

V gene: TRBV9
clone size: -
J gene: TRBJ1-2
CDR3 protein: CASSGGTGELYGYTF

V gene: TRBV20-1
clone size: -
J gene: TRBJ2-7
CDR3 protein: CSARDFRDTSYEQYF

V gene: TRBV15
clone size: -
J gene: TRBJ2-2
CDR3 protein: CATSREDRGLDTGELFF

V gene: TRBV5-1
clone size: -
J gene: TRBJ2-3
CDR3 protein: CASSLEFSSTDTQYF

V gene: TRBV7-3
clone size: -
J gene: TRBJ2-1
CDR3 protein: CASSSGLAGDEQFF

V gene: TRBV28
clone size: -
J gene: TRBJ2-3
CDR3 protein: CASRKSPGDTQYF

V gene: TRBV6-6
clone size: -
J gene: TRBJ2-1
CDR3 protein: CASSSTPNEQFF

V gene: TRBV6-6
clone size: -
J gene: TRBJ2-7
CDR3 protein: CASMKGASYEQYF

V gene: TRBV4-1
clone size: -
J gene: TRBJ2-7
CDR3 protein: CASSQRAAGGSSYEQYF

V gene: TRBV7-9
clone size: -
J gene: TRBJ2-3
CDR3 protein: CASSETPLREDTQYF

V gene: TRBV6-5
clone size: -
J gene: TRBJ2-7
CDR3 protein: CASRPPAEGEQYF

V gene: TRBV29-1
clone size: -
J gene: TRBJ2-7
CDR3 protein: CSVTDRGGPYEQYF

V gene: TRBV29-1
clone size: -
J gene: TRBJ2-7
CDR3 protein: CSVVSGGSYEQYF

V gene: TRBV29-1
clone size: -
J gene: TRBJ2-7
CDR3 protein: CSAEGVSYEQYF

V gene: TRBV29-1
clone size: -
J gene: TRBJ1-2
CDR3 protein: CSVLGQGGYGYTF

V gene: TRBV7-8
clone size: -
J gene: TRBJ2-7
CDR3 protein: CASSLSPFYEQYF

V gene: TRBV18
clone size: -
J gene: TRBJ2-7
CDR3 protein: CASSPFGSTTGDTQYF

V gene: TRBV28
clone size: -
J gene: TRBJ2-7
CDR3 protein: CASSFRLSSYEQYF

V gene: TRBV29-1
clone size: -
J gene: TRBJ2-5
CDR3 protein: CSVLNWDQETQYF

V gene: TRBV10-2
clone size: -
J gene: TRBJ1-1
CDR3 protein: CASSQGAVTEAFF

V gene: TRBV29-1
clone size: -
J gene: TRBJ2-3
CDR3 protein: CSVEDTPQVDTQYF

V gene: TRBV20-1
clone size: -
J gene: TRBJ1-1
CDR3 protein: CSARFPGQSEAFF

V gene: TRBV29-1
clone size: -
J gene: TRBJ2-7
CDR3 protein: CSVPGPNYEQYF

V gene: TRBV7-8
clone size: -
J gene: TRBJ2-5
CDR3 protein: CASSLAPETQYF

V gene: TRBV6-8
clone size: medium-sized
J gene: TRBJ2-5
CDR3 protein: CASSYPDLQVETGKETQYF

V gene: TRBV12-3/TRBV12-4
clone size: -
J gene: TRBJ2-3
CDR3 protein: CASRLLGGPGGDTQYF

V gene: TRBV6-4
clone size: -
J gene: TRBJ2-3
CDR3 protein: CASSVLLEVTDTQYF

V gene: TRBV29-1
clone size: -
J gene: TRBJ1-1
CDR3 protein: CSVDQGYTEAFF